The 14 T cell receptor beta chains below come from one sample, sequenced in a study of identical twins. A single record per CDR3 protein comes from TCRdb applying MiXCR to the 5' RACE reads. The sample holds approximately 500,000 distinct CDR3 sequences, approximately 24% seen once. The sample also formed part of further work on T cells expressing NK-cell markers.

Sequencing used CD4+ T cells sorted from blood. These receptors all stem from a woman younger than 30 in good health.

The chain employs TRBV2 and TRBJ2-1; D is ambiguous. Germline CDR1 and CDR2: SNHLY and FYNNEI. Trimming left V 4 bases short and J 1 base short, with 11 bases between. This CDR3 region has 15 residues. The CDR3: CASSAREGSYNEQFF. In nucleotides, the CDR3 is TGTGCCAGCAGTGCCCGAGAAGGGTCCTACAATGAGCAGTTCTTC.

The chain carries TRBV6-1 and TRBJ2-3; the match to TRBD2 covers 10 bases. The J segment lost 5 bases and the V segment lost 8 bases, leaving 10 bases of the junction unmatched. From germline, CDR1 is MNHNS and CDR2 SASEGT. The CDR3 runs 15 residues. The CDR3 DNA is TGTGCCAGCGGGTTAAGCGGGGGGGCGAAAGATACGCAGTATTTT. Translating it yields CASGLSGGAKDTQYF.

CDR3 in amino acids: CASSLYGLDSGELFF. The CDR3 DNA reads TGTGCCAGCAGTTTATACGGGTTAGACTCCGGGGAGCTGTTTTTT. The chain couples TRBV12-3 or TRBV12-4 to TRBJ2-2, with D hard to call. This CDR3 region has 15 residues. Trimming took off 2 bases at V and 6 bases at J, with 13 bases between the two ends.

V usage is TRBV12-5 and J usage is TRBJ1-1; D possibly corresponds to TRBD1 (5 bases). Per the germline V gene, CDR1 is LGHNT and CDR2 is FRNRAP. The CDR3 covers 11 residues. Trimming pared 6 bases from V and 6 bases from J, leaving 8 bases between. CDR3 DNA sequence: TGTGCTAGTGGCCAGGGCGCTGAAGCTTTCTTT. It yields the protein CASGQGAEAFF.

V gene TRBV20-1 combines with J gene TRBJ1-2; D perhaps matches TRBD1 (6 bases). CDR1 and CDR2 from the germline V gene are DFQATT and SNEGSKA (reference sequence). V was shortened by 6 bases and J by 10 bases, with 18 bases between the two germline ends. CDR3 length: 12 residues. The CDR3 loop reads CSAEPQGSDYTF. As DNA, the CDR3 is TGCAGTGCCGAACCACAGGGTTCAGACTACACCTTC.

This clonotype was seen a few times. The J gene is TRBJ1-3, the V gene TRBV12-3 or TRBV12-4; D is ambiguous. V was trimmed by 0 bases and J by 0 bases, leaving 9 bases between them. The CDR3 covers 16 residues. The CDR3 sequence is CASSLAPPDSGNTIYF. CDR3 in DNA: TGTGCCAGCAGTTTAGCGCCCCCAGACTCTGGAAACACCATATATTTT.

The chain links TRBV20-1 to TRBJ2-5; D call uncertain. V dropped 4 bases and J dropped 0 bases, with 3 bases sitting between them. This CDR3 has 11 amino acids. Looked up from germline, CDR1 is DFQATT and CDR2 is SNEGSKA (reference sequence). The CDR3 spells CSAKYQETQYF. In DNA, the CDR3 is TGCAGTGCTAAGTACCAAGAGACCCAGTACTTC.

The genes are TRBV11-1 and TRBJ2-4; a possible D gene is TRBD1 (6 bases). Germline V lookup: CDR1 SGHAT, CDR2 FQDESV (reference sequence). V was cut by 5 bases and J by 0 bases, with 20 bases left in between. The CDR3 has 18 amino acids. The CDR3 reads CASSPGQKWALAKNIQYF. CDR3 sequence (DNA): TGTGCCAGCAGCCCCGGACAGAAATGGGCACTAGCCAAAAACATTCAGTACTTC.

The chain uses TRBV28 and TRBJ2-5; D possibly matches TRBD1 or TRBD2 (5 bases each). CDR3 size: 13 residues. V lost 7 bases and J 2 bases, leaving 11 bases between the germline ends. Germline V lookup: CDR1 MDHEN, CDR2 SYDVKM. The DNA of the CDR3 is TGTGCCAGCAAAACGAGGGGTCAAGAGACCCAGTACTTC. Its protein product is CASKTRGQETQYF.

The chain combines TRBV7-9 with TRBJ2-3; D is unresolved. V gave up 4 bases and J gave up 7 bases, with 12 bases separating them. Germline lookup yields CDR1 SEHNR and CDR2 FQNEAQ (reference sequence). The CDR3 runs to 13 residues. The CDR3 DNA reads TGTGCCAGCAGCTACACGTCGACAAATACGCAGTATTTT. Translating gives CASSYTSTNTQYF.

The chain joins TRBV3-1 to TRBJ1-1; D not certain. Looked up from germline, CDR1 is LGHDT and CDR2 is YNNKEL (reference sequence). The CDR3 extends over 13 amino acids. V dropped 0 bases and J dropped 5 bases, with 7 bases sitting between them. The chain's CDR3 is CASSQERRTEAFF. CDR3 DNA sequence: TGTGCCAGCAGCCAAGAGAGAAGGACTGAAGCTTTCTTT.

Only a few counts were recorded for this clonotype. The chain has TRBV4-1 and TRBJ2-1; 12 bases align to TRBD2. V was clipped by 2 bases and J by 2 bases; unmatched bases: 19. Germline V lookup: CDR1 MGHRA, CDR2 YSYEKL. The CDR3 is 22 residues long. This CDR3 is CASSQPRAEASGRARTYNEQFF. The CDR3, as DNA: TGCGCCAGCAGCCAACCCAGGGCTGAGGCTAGCGGGAGGGCCCGGACCTACAATGAGCAGTTCTTC.

V gene TRBV6-1 combines with J gene TRBJ1-6; 7 positions match TRBD1. CDR3 length: 12 amino acids. Germline loops: CDR1 MNHNS, CDR2 SASEGT. Losses at the gene ends were 8 bases for V and 9 bases for J; bases not matched to a gene: 4. CDR3 nucleotides: TGTGCCAGCGGTACAGGGGCTTCACCCCTCCACTTT. Its protein is CASGTGASPLHF.

This clonotype has a count of ten or more. The chain links TRBV10-3 to TRBJ2-1; 10 bases agree with TRBD2. CDR1 and CDR2 (germline): ENHRY, SYGVKD. This CDR3 is 15 amino acids long. J gave up 1 base and V 10 bases, and 7 bases lay outside the gene matches. CDR3 in amino acids: CATGLAVMSYNEQFF. The CDR3 DNA follows: TGTGCCACAGGACTAGCGGTCATGTCCTACAATGAGCAGTTCTTC.